The TCR beta chain described here comes from a study of T cell responses to AZD1222 COVID-19 vaccine. On the study more broadly: Investigators merged groups given second doses at roughly 4 or roughly 12 weeks.

Broader study findings: Spike-specific TCR breadth and depth went up after people got two AZD1222 doses. Close to half of all spike-specific TCRs reportedly target regions of the variants that are unmutated. Seropositive AZD1222 recipients at baseline numbered only 5 to 7.

To note about this clone: What it binds is not known.

Germline V gene sequence: CDR1 SNHLY, CDR2 FYNNEI. With V trimmed by 9 bases and J by 7 bases, 17 bases remained unmatched. The length of the CDR3 is 16 residues. The repertoire was sequenced with immunoSEQ multiplex PCR; TCRdb's copy has only in-frame clones and lacks some. This table has about 170,000 clones, less than 90% appearing once. Sequences were derived from peripheral blood, sampled on day 0 of AZD1222 vaccination. The chain uses TRBV2 and TRBJ1-1, with 10 bases fitting TRBD1. The TCR sequence derives from an adult in good health. The CDR3 DNA reads TGTGCCAGTACCCCTGGGACAGGGGTAAGTATAGGTGAAGCTTTCTTT. This translates into CASTPGTGVSIGEAFF.